This T cell receptor (beta chain) came from a study of T-cell memory formation after mild COVID-19. Trimming at V came to 2 bases and at J to 7 bases, leaving 8 bases not matched to a gene. The CDR3 extends over 15 amino acids. Per germline, CDR1 SGHVS and CDR2 FQNEAQ. TCRdb reprocessed the 5' RACE reads with MiXCR, giving one entry per CDR3 protein. The sample yields roughly 600,000 distinct CDR3 sequences, over 15% seen once. The table lists this clonotype with many counts. This receptor was identified in an adult woman who had mild COVID-19 (a few samples of this study predate the infection). Cell type and time point are not known. Sequenced input: PBMCs or a T cell subset sorted from them (not recorded which). The gene calls are TRBV7-8 and TRBJ2-5, with TRBD2 identical over 9 bases. The CDR3 sequence: CASSLKASGAPTQYF. CDR3 DNA sequence: TGTGCCAGCAGCTTAAAGGCTAGCGGGGCACCGACCCAGTACTTC.